The clone carrying this TCR beta chain was counted at least ten times. Antigen unknown. The data were obtained in a study of early T cells in non-severe SARS-CoV-2 infection. As for the study in general: The sequenced material was bulk RNA from unsorted whole blood, and its chains were unpaired.

General study findings and limits: VDJdb-based matching was biased toward anti-spike CD8 responses and missed private and CD4 specificities.

Unique molecular identifiers were affixed to single, distinct cDNA molecules. TCRdb analysed the 5' RACE reads with MiXCR anew, one entry per CDR3 protein. Among tens of thousands of distinct CDR3 sequences listed, roughly 5.3% were seen once. Trimming removed 5 bases from V and 11 bases from J, with 11 bases in between. This CDR3 has 11 amino acids. Sequences were obtained from whole blood. The chain couples TRBV12-3 or TRBV12-4 to TRBJ2-3; D is perhaps TRBD1 (5 bases). This TCR was recovered from an adult who was a healthcare worker with PCR-confirmed SARS-CoV-2 infection or an uninfected control (not recorded which). The CDR3 sequence: CASSGIQGQYF. The CDR3 coding sequence is TGTGCCAGCAGTGGCATCCAGGGGCAGTATTTT.